The source of this T cell receptor (beta chain) is a study of blood T cells in healthy people across ages. The length of the CDR3 is 14 residues. The germline V gene encodes CDR1 SEHNR and CDR2 FQNEAQ (reference sequence). V dropped 3 bases and J dropped 2 bases, with 10 bases sitting between them. About this clonotype: The antigen remains unidentified. The CDR3 does not close with the conserved phenylalanine or tryptophan, likely indicating a read error.

Study-wide points: In older individuals, TCR beta diversity per million T cells was lower, falling roughly linearly with age.

Through a sample-barcoded 5' primer and a J-beta primer mix, a second PCR was run for roughly 7 to 12 cycles. Each cDNA was tagged by a template-switch adaptor containing 12 random nucleotides. A single record per CDR3 protein comes from TCRdb applying MiXCR to the 5' RACE reads. Found here are approximately 850,000 distinct CDR3 sequences, under 55% of them singletons; the top ten hold around 18%. Researchers isolated at least 7 million PBMCs per sample. The TCR comes from a man aged 55 to 70 in good health. Sequencing input: blood. The chain joins TRBV7-9 to TRBJ1-1; D may be TRBD1 (6 bases). The CDR3 reads CASSLGGLNTEAFY. CDR3 DNA sequence: TGTGCCAGCAGCTTGGGGGGCTTAAACACTGAAGCTTTCTAT.